One and the same sample provided the 29 T cell receptor beta chains below, sequenced in a study of blood T cells in healthy people across ages. It was with a sample-barcoded 5' primer and a J-beta primer mix that a second PCR of roughly 7 to 12 cycles was run. Each CDR3 protein is one row after TCRdb ran MiXCR on the 5' RACE reads. In the table there are hundreds of thousands of distinct CDR3 sequences, around 21% of which are singletons. What was sequenced was blood. The receptors were sampled from a man between 65 and 79 years old in good health.

This clonotype was seen only a few times. At one end, the junction sequence differs from germline, possibly due to a read error. J is TRBJ2-1 and V is TRBV20-1, with D maybe TRBD2 (6 bases). The CDR3 has 15 amino acids. Germline lookup yields CDR1 DFQATT and CDR2 SNEGSKA (reference sequence). CDR3 protein: CSAPSSGLKSYEQYF. Here the CDR3 DNA reads TGCAGTGCGCCAAGTTCGGGACTTAAGAGCTACGAGCAGTACTTT.

J is TRBJ1-1 and V is TRBV19, with D perhaps TRBD1 (5 bases). The germline V gene has CDR1 LNHDA and CDR2 SQIVND (reference sequence). Trimming left V 3 bases short and J 1 base short, with 9 bases between. This CDR3 contains 14 residues. The CDR3 region is CASSIPTENTEAFF. The CDR3 DNA is TGTGCCAGTAGTATTCCGACAGAGAACACTGAAGCTTTCTTT.

The CDR3 spells CASSQAGLAGQETQYF. Here the CDR3 DNA reads TGTGCCAGCAGCCAAGCCGGACTAGCGGGACAAGAGACCCAGTACTTC. This chain links TRBV3-1 with TRBJ2-5; 12 nucleotides align to TRBD2. The V segment lost 1 base and the J segment 2 bases; nucleotides outside the gene matches: 2. Germline V gene lookup returns CDR1 LGHDT and CDR2 YNNKEL (reference sequence). There are 16 residues in the CDR3.

This clonotype was detected a few times. The chain carries TRBV7-2 and TRBJ2-1; D is tentatively TRBD1 or TRBD2 (5 bases each). TRBJ2-7 explains the end of the DNA better; the J call may be wrong. Germline V gene lookup returns CDR1 SGHTA and CDR2 FQGNSA. This CDR3 has 15 amino acids. The CDR3, as DNA: TGTGCCAGCAGCTTAGGCCGGGACGGCTCCTACGAGCAGTACTTC. Protein: CASSLGRDGSYEQYF.

The sample holds a few counts of this clonotype. The V gene is TRBV2, the J gene TRBJ2-1; TRBD1 aligns across 8 bases. The ends lost 4 bases at V and 3 bases at J; junction bases unmatched: 5. There are 15 residues in the CDR3. Looked up from germline, CDR1 is SNHLY and CDR2 is FYNNEI. CDR3 amino acids: CASSASGGFYNEQFF. CDR3 in DNA: TGTGCCAGCAGTGCTTCAGGGGGCTTCTACAATGAGCAGTTCTTC.

This clonotype turned up a few times. The rearrangement uses TRBV10-3 and TRBJ2-2; 8 bases are a match to TRBD1. Germline V gene lookup returns CDR1 ENHRY and CDR2 SYGVKD. V gave up 9 bases and J gave up 1 base; unmatched junction bases: 4. The CDR3 has 14 residues. CDR3 bases: TGTGCCATGAGGACAGGGATGAACACCGGGGAGCTGTTTTTT. Its protein is CAMRTGMNTGELFF.

There are a few counts of this clonotype. The chain has TRBV6-2 or TRBV6-3 and TRBJ2-7; the match to TRBD2 covers 7 bases. The CDR3 is 15 amino acids. Germline assignment: CDR1 MNHEY and CDR2 SVGEGT. The ends lost 2 bases at V and 1 base at J; junction bases unmatched: 5. The CDR3 reads CASSYGGSLSYEQYF. The CDR3 region has the DNA TGTGCCAGCAGTTACGGCGGGAGCCTTTCCTACGAGCAGTACTTC.

This clonotype was recorded many times. V usage is TRBV28 and J usage is TRBJ2-7, with D tentatively TRBD2 (5 bases). Per germline, CDR1 MDHEN and CDR2 SYDVKM. Deletions cut 3 bases from V and 3 bases from J, with 9 bases between. This CDR3 spans 13 amino acids. The CDR3 nucleotides are TGTGCCAGCAGTTTTGGCGGGCGCTACGAGCAGTACTTC. Translating it yields CASSFGGRYEQYF.

This clonotype occurred many times. The chain combines TRBV7-9 with TRBJ2-3; 7 nucleotides line up with TRBD2. After removal of 0 bases from V and 4 bases from J, the junction contained 10 bases not matched to a gene. The CDR3 sequence is 17 residues long. CDR1 and CDR2 (germline): SEHNR, FQNEAQ (reference sequence). For the CDR3, the DNA is TGTGCCAGCAGCTTAGCCGGGGCGGGAGTTCTGGCAGATACGCAGTATTTT. Protein sequence: CASSLAGAGVLADTQYF. The entire variable domain, with the rest obtained from reference TRBV7-9 and TRBJ2-3, is as follows: DTGVSQNPRHKITKRGQNVTFRCDPISEHNRLYWYRQTLGQGPEFLTYFQNEAQLEKSRLLSDRFSAERPKGSFSTLEIQRTEQGDSAMYLCASSLAGAGVLADTQYFGPGTRLTVL.

The chain recombines TRBV27 with TRBJ2-2, with a tentative D call TRBD1 (5 bases). Germline loops: CDR1 MNHEY, CDR2 SMNVEV (reference sequence). The CDR3 spans 14 residues. With 3 bases removed from V and 6 bases from J, the gap between germline ends came to 11 bases. The CDR3 DNA follows: TGTGCCAGCAGTTTGGCCAGGGTGGCCGGGGAGCTGTTTTTT. It translates to CASSLARVAGELFF.

This clonotype showed up just a few times. The V call is TRBV9, the J call TRBJ2-7; the match to TRBD1 covers 7 bases. This CDR3 is 15 amino acids long. V lost 3 bases, J lost 0 bases, and 6 bases stayed unmatched. Germline CDR1 SGDLS, CDR2 YYNGEE. The CDR3 DNA reads TGTGCCAGCAGCGGGGGACAGACCCACTCCTACGAGCAGTACTTC. Protein product: CASSGGQTHSYEQYF.

The chain links TRBV5-1 to TRBJ2-3; the D gene is possibly TRBD2 (5 bases). The V and J ends lost 0 bases and 0 bases respectively, with 8 bases between them. The CDR3 extends over 15 amino acids. Germline CDR1 and CDR2: SGHRS and YFSETQ. The CDR3 bases are TGCGCCAGCAGCTTGGACACGGGAAGCACAGATACGCAGTATTTT. Its translation is CASSLDTGSTDTQYF.

In this sample, this clonotype turned up many times. The V call is TRBV12-3 or TRBV12-4, the J call TRBJ2-5; no clear D gene. V was trimmed by 3 bases and J by 1 base, leaving 9 bases between them. This CDR3 region has 14 residues. The CDR3 protein is CASSLISPQETQYF. In DNA, the CDR3 is TGTGCCAGCAGTTTGATTAGCCCCCAAGAGACCCAGTACTTC.

This clonotype showed up many times. This chain links TRBV20-1 with TRBJ2-5; 8 positions agree with TRBD1. The trim removed 6 bases at V and 11 bases at J, leaving 20 bases unmatched. There are 15 residues in the CDR3. Germline CDR1 reads DFQATT; CDR2 reads SNEGSKA (reference sequence). The CDR3 spells CSAPLPDRESSEQYF. CDR3 in DNA: TGCAGTGCCCCTTTACCGGACAGGGAGTCGTCGGAGCAGTACTTC.

This clonotype was observed a few times. CDR3 bases: TGTGCCAGTACTAAAGCGGGAGTCACTGAAGCTTTCTTT. Its translation is CASTKAGVTEAFF. This sequence joins TRBV19 and TRBJ1-1; D gene unclear. Per the germline V gene, CDR1 is LNHDA and CDR2 is SQIVND (reference sequence). The V end lost 7 bases, the J end lost 4 bases, and 13 bases lay between the germline ends. The CDR3 length is 13 residues. The whole variable domain, remainder taken from reference TRBV19 and TRBJ1-1, is DGGITQSPKYLFRKEGQNVTLSCEQNLNHDAMYWYRQDPGQGLRLIYYSQIVNDFQKGDIAEGYSVSREKKESFPLTVTSAQKNPTAFYLCASTKAGVTEAFFGQGTRLTVV.

V and J are TRBV28 and TRBJ2-5; 7 bases map to TRBD1. After removal of 1 base from V and 1 base from J, the junction contained 6 bases not matched to a gene. CDR1 is MDHEN, CDR2 SYDVKM, per germline. CDR3 length equals 16 residues. The CDR3 region has the DNA TGTGCCAGCAGTTTATTCCCAGGGACAGTCCAAGAGACCCAGTACTTC. It is translated as CASSLFPGTVQETQYF.

This clonotype was counted many times. The chain employs TRBV20-1 and TRBJ2-5; 10 bases agree with TRBD2. Germline assignment: CDR1 DFQATT and CDR2 SNEGSKA (reference sequence). This CDR3 has 15 amino acids. V lost 0 bases, J lost 6 bases, and 7 bases stayed unmatched. This CDR3 reads CSARDPSSGSQTQYF. For the CDR3, the DNA is TGCAGTGCTAGAGATCCTTCTAGCGGGAGCCAGACCCAGTACTTC.

This clonotype appeared many times. This chain joins TRBV7-2 and TRBJ1-4; D perhaps matches TRBD1 (6 bases). The V end lost 1 base, the J end lost 3 bases, and 9 bases lay between the germline ends. The CDR3 is 15 amino acids. The germline CDR1 and CDR2 sequences are SGHTA and FQGNSA. In DNA, the CDR3 is TGTGCCAGCAGCTTAGGGGGGGCTGCTAATGAAAAACTGTTTTTT. It translates to CASSLGGAANEKLFF.

This chain links TRBV9 with TRBJ1-4, with D maybe TRBD1 (6 bases). V lost 4 bases and J lost 0, with 13 bases in between. The CDR3 spans 16 residues. The germline gives CDR1 SGDLS, CDR2 YYNGEE. CDR3 sequence reads: CASSPHHRATNEKLFF. The CDR3 DNA reads as TGTGCCAGCAGCCCACACCACAGGGCAACTAATGAAAAACTGTTTTTT.

This clonotype was found a few times. The CDR3 protein is CASSLGRGIYEQYF. In nucleotides, the CDR3 is TGTGCCAGCAGTCTGGGTAGAGGGATCTACGAGCAGTACTTC. This chain joins TRBV12-3 or TRBV12-4 and TRBJ2-7, with D tentatively TRBD2 (5 bases). This CDR3 is 14 amino acids long. V was pared by 5 bases and J by 3 bases, with 14 bases between.

The rearrangement links TRBV12-3 or TRBV12-4 to TRBJ2-2; D call uncertain. The CDR3 extends over 12 amino acids. V was clipped by 7 bases and J by 8 bases, with 11 bases between them. CDR3 in amino acids: CASNRGLGELFF. In nucleotides, the CDR3 is TGTGCCAGCAACCGTGGGCTGGGGGAGCTGTTTTTT.

The V call is TRBV28, the J call TRBJ2-1, with 10 bases identical to TRBD2. The trim removed 3 bases at V and 6 bases at J, leaving 5 bases unmatched. Germline CDR1 and CDR2: MDHEN and SYDVKM. The CDR3 runs 15 residues. The CDR3 DNA is TGTGCCAGCAGTTTGCGGCTAGCGGGAGTCAATGAGCAGTTCTTC. Protein: CASSLRLAGVNEQFF. The full variable domain, with the rest looked up from reference TRBV28 and TRBJ2-1, is DVKVTQSSRYLVKRTGEKVFLECVQDMDHENMFWYRQDPGLGLRLIYFSYDVKMKEKGDIPEGYSVSREKKERFSLILESASTNQTSMYLCASSLRLAGVNEQFFGPGTRLTVL.

The rearrangement uses TRBV20-1 and TRBJ2-1; 8 bases agree with TRBD2. The CDR3 has 14 amino acids. Per germline, CDR1 DFQATT and CDR2 SNEGSKA (reference sequence). With V trimmed by 6 bases and J by 4 bases, 8 bases remained unmatched. As DNA, the CDR3 is TGCAGTGCCAAGGAGACTAGCGTTTACAATGAGCAGTTCTTC. Its translation: CSAKETSVYNEQFF.

The chain is built from TRBV18 and TRBJ1-2; TRBD1 is a possible D gene (5 bases). CDR3 size: 16 residues. The V and J ends lost 3 bases and 2 bases respectively, with 16 bases between them. Germline V gene data show CDR1 as KGHSH and CDR2 as LQKENI. The CDR3 nucleotides are TGTGCCAGCTCACCGCGGGACGGCCGTGGGAACTATGGCTACACCTTC. Its translation is CASSPRDGRGNYGYTF.

This clonotype was seen more than once but under ten times. The chain employs TRBV5-1 and TRBJ1-1; D unresolved. V lost 0 bases and J 5 bases, leaving 11 bases between the germline ends. The CDR3 runs 14 residues. CDR1 is SGHRS and CDR2 is YFSETQ in the germline V gene. CDR3 DNA: TGCGCCAGCAGCTTGGAACAGATAGCGACTGAAGCTTTCTTT. Its translation: CASSLEQIATEAFF.

The V and J genes are TRBV7-8 and TRBJ2-1; D possibly corresponds to TRBD2 (7 bases). Per the germline V gene, CDR1 is SGHVS and CDR2 is FQNEAQ. This CDR3 comprises 17 residues. With 1 base removed from V and 1 base from J, the gap between germline ends came to 14 bases. This chain's CDR3 is CASSLGGGDLSYNEQFF. The CDR3, as DNA: TGTGCCAGCAGCTTAGGAGGGGGGGACTTATCCTACAATGAGCAGTTCTTC.

The chain joins TRBV18 to TRBJ2-5; 8 positions match TRBD1. The CDR3 spans 14 residues. V was clipped by 3 bases and J by 5 bases; unmatched bases: 5. Germline V gene data show CDR1 as KGHSH and CDR2 as LQKENI. CDR3 sequence (DNA): TGTGCCAGCTCACCCCCAGGGGGCTCGGAGACCCAGTACTTC. It is translated as CASSPPGGSETQYF.

The chain is built from TRBV6-6 and TRBJ2-2; the D call may be TRBD1 or TRBD2 (6 bases each). Trimming shortened V by 9 bases and J by 0 bases, and 11 bases separated the two germline ends. The CDR3 sequence is 14 residues long. Germline V gene data show CDR1 as MNHNY and CDR2 as SVGAGI (reference sequence). CDR3 residues: CASNRGANTGELFF. As DNA, the CDR3 is TGTGCCAGTAATAGGGGGGCGAACACCGGGGAGCTGTTTTTT.

The chain employs TRBV28 and TRBJ1-2, with 8 bases identical to TRBD1. With V trimmed by 7 bases and J by 0 bases, 16 bases remained unmatched. Germline CDR1 and CDR2: MDHEN and SYDVKM. The CDR3 runs 18 residues. CDR3 nucleotides: TGTGCCAGCACCTCATTTTCGCCCGAACAGGGGGCTAACTATGGCTACACCTTC. Its protein is CASTSFSPEQGANYGYTF.